In this sample, the clone carrying this TCR beta chain turned up many times. No antigen is known for it. In the same sample, other DNA sequences code for this CDR3. The entry originates in a study of shared clonotypes between healthy human individuals. With V trimmed by 1 base and J by 2 bases, 3 bases remained unmatched. The CDR3 is 15 residues long. Germline V gives CDR1 SNHLY, CDR2 FYNNEI. Study-level points and caveats: Estimated richness was generally greater in naive than memory subsets.

Assay used: immunoSEQ multiplex PCR; TCRdb lists only in-frame clones, some missing. The sample includes hundreds of thousands of clones, around 73% of them seen just once. The sample taken for sequencing was memory CD4+ T cells sorted from blood. Subset here: CD45RA-negative fraction. The chain couples TRBV2 to TRBJ2-7; the match to TRBD1 covers 9 bases. The sequence was collected from a woman in her twenties or thirties in good health. CDR3 region: CASSEGGQGTYEQYF. CDR3 in DNA: TGTGCCAGCAGTGAAGGGGGACAGGGTACCTACGAGCAGTACTTC.